This T cell receptor (beta chain) was recorded in a study of glioma-infiltrating T cells. The CDR3 contains 14 residues. CDR1 and CDR2 (germline): MGHRA, YSYEKL. V was trimmed by 4 bases and J by 0 bases, leaving 6 bases between them. Ten or more counts support this clonotype. The antigen remains unidentified. Using RNA template, CDR3s of TCR alpha and beta were amplified with iRepertoire arm-PCR. For one-step reverse transcription and amplification, about 90-450 ng of tissue mRNA or PBMC total RNA was used. Via MiXCR, TCRdb re-called the multiplex PCR reads, giving one row per CDR3 protein. The top ten hold 13% to 15% of the sample, which has 100,000 to 150,000 distinct CDR3 sequences, approximately 25% seen once. Study-wide findings and caveats: Very few CDR3 sequences were shared between tissue and blood. Non-neoplastic patients had below-expected tissue-blood divergence, while all gliomas exceeded expectation.

Sequencing was carried out using glioma tissue, nonneoplastic brain tissue, or PBMCs (not recorded which). The chain joins TRBV4-1 to TRBJ1-4; D remains ambiguous. The sequence was obtained from a human donor with low-grade glioma or glioblastoma, undergoing nonglioma brain surgery, or in good health (not recorded which). In DNA form, the CDR3 reads TGCGCCAGCAGCCTCTTAGCAACTAATGAAAAACTGTTTTTT. It codes for CASSLLATNEKLFF.